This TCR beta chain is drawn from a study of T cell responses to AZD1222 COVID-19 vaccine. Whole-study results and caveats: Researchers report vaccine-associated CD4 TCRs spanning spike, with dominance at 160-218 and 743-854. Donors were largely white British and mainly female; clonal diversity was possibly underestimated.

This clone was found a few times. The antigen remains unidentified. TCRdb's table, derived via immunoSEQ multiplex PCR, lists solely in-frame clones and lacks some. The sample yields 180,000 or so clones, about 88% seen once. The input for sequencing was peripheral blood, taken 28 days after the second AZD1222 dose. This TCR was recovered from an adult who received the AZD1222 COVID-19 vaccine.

The CDR3: CASRQTGTYEQYF. CDR3 nucleotides: TGTGCCAGTAGACAGACGGGAACCTACGAGCAGTACTTC. The rearrangement links TRBV19 to TRBJ2-7; D perhaps matches TRBD2 (5 bases). V was trimmed by 6 bases and J by 2 bases, leaving 11 bases between them. CDR3 size: 13 residues. Germline values: CDR1 LNHDA, CDR2 SQIVND (reference sequence).